The text below deals with one T cell receptor beta chain. This entry comes from a study of blood T cell repertoires in COVID-19. Study as a whole: From T cells, B-cell-depleted T cells, or PBMCs came the material, which was cDNA or gDNA.

Under the authors' procedure: Counts of nucleated cells, estimated from reference gene primer amplification, were obtained. Profiled with immunoSEQ multiplex PCR; TCRdb holds only in-frame clones, not every one. That table supplies the V and J calls and clone size; D and trimming were determined from the DNA. The sample lists 200,000 or so clones; roughly nine tenths were seen once. Source material: peripheral blood. The origin of this receptor is a man in his sixties who had recovered from COVID-19.

The CDR3 protein is CSARSHTEAFF. The CDR3 DNA is TGCAGTGCTAGAAGCCACACTGAAGCTTTCTTT. The chain is built from TRBV20-1 and TRBJ1-1; D call uncertain. The CDR3 has 11 residues. The V end was cut by 2 bases, the J end by 3 bases, with 4 bases between. Germline CDR1 DFQATT, CDR2 SNEGSKA (reference sequence).